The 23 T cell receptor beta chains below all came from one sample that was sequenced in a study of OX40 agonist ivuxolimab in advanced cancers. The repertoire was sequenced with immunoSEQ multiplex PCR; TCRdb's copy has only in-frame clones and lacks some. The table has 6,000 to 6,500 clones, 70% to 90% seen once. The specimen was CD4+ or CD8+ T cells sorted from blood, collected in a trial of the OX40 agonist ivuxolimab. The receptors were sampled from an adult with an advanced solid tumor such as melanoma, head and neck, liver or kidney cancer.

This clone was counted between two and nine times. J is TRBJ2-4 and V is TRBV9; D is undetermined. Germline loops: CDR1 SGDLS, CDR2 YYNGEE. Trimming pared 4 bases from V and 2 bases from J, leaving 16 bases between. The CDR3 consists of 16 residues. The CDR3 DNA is TGTGCCAGCAGCAAGTCGGACCTGGGATCCAAAAACATTCAGTACTTC. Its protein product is CASSKSDLGSKNIQYF.

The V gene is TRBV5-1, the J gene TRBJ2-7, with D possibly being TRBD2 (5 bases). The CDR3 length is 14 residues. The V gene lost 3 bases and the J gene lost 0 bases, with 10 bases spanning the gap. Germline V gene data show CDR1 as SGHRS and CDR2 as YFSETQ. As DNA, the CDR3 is TGCGCCAGCAGCTCGGGTGGGAGCTCCTACGAGCAGTACTTC. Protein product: CASSSGGSSYEQYF.

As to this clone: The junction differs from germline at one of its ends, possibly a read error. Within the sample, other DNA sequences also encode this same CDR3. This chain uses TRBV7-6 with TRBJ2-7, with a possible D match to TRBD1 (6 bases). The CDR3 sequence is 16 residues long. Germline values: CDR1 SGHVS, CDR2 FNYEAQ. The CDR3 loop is CASSFSGGAGVSEQYF. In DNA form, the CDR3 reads TGCGCCAGCAGCTTCTCTGGGGGCGCTGGGGTGTCCGAGCAGTACTTC.

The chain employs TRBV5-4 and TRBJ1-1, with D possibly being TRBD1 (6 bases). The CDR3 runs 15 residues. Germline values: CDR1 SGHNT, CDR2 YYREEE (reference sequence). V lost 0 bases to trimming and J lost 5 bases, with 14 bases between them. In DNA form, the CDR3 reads TGTGCCAGCAGCTTGGGAGGGACAATCGGTACTGAAGCTTTCTTT. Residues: CASSLGGTIGTEAFF.

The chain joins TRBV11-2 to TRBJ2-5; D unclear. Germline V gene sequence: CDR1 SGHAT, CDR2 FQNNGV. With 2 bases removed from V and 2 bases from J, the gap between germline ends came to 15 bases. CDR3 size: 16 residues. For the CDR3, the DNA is TGTGCCAGCAGCTTATTCTTCGGCCCAGCACAAGAGACCCAGTACTTC. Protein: CASSLFFGPAQETQYF.

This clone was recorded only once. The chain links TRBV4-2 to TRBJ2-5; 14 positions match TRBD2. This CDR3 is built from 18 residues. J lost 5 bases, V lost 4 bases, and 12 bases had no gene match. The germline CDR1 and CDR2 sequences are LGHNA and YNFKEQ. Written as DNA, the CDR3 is TGTGCCAGCAGCCGTGGGACTAGCGGGGGCCCGTGGATTGAGACCCAGTACTTC. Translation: CASSRGTSGGPWIETQYF.

The CDR3, as DNA: TGCGCCAGCAGCTTCACGGGACTAGCGGGGGGACCGAACACCGGGGAGCTGTTTTTT. Its translation is CASSFTGLAGGPNTGELFF. The chain has TRBV5-1 and TRBJ2-2, with TRBD2 matching 15 bases. J gave up 0 bases and V 2 bases, and 5 bases lay outside the gene matches. This CDR3 comprises 19 residues. Germline lookup yields CDR1 SGHRS and CDR2 YFSETQ. Full variable domain (rest looked up from reference TRBV5-1 and TRBJ2-2): KAGVTQTPRYLIKTRGQQVTLSCSPISGHRSVSWYQQTPGQGLQFLFEYFSETQRNKGNFPGRFSGRQFSNSRSEMNVSTLELGDSALYLCASSFTGLAGGPNTGELFFGEGSRLTVL.

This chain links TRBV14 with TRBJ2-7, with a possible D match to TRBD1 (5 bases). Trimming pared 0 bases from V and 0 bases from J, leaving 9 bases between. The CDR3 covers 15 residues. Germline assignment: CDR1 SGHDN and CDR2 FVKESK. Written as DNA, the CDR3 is TGTGCCAGCAGCCAAGATCAGGGCAACTCCTACGAGCAGTACTTC. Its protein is CASSQDQGNSYEQYF.

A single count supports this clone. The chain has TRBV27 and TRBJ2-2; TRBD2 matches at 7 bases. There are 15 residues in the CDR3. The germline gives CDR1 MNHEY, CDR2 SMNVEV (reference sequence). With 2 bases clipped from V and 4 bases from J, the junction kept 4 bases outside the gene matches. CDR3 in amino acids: CASSLGLAATGELFF. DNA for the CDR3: TGTGCCAGCAGTTTAGGGCTAGCGGCCACCGGGGAGCTGTTTTTT.

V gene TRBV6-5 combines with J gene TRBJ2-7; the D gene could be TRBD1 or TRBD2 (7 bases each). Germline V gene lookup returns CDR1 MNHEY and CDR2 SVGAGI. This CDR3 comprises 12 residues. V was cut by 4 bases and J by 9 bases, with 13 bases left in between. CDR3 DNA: TGTGCCAGCAGTTTAACAGGGGAGGGGCAGTACTTC. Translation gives CASSLTGEGQYF.

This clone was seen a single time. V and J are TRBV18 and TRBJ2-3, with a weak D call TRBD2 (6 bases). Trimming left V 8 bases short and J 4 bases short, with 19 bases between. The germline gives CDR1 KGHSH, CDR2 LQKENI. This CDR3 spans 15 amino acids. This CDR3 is CASGELGGRADTQYF. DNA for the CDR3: TGTGCCAGCGGGGAGCTGGGGGGACGGGCAGATACGCAGTATTTT.

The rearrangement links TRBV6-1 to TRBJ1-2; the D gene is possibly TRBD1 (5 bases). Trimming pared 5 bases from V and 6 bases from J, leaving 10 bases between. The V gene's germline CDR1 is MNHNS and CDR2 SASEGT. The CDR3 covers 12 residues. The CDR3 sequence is CASSWGLDGYTF. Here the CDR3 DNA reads TGTGCCAGCAGTTGGGGGTTAGATGGCTACACCTTC.

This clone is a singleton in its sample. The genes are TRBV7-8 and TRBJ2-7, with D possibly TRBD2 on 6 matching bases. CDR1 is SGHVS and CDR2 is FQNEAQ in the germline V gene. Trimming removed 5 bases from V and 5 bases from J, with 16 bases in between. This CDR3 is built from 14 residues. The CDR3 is CASSTTRGANEQYF. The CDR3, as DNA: TGTGCCAGCAGCACGACGCGGGGTGCTAACGAGCAGTACTTC. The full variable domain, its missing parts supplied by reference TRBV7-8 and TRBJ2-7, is GAGVSQSPRYKVAKRGQDVALRCDPISGHVSLFWYQQALGQGPEFLTYFQNEAQLDKSGLPSDRFFAERPEGSVSTLKIQRTQQEDSAVYLCASSTTRGANEQYFGPGTRLTVT.

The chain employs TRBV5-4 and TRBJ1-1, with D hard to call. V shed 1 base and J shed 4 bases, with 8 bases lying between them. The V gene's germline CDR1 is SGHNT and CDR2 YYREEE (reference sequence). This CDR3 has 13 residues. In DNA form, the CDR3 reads TGTGCCAGCAGCTTGTGGGAGTCCACTGAAGCTTTCTTT. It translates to CASSLWESTEAFF. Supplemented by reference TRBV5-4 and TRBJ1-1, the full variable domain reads ETGVTQSPTHLIKTRGQQVTLRCSSQSGHNTVSWYQQALGQGPQFIFQYYREEENGRGNFPPRFSGLQFPNYSSELNVNALELDDSALYLCASSLWESTEAFFGQGTRLTVV.

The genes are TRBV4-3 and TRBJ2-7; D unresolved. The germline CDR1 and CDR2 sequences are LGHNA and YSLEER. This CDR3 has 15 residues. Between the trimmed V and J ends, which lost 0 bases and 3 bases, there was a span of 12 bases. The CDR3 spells CASSQDAASYYEQYF. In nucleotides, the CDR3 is TGCGCCAGCAGCCAAGATGCGGCCAGTTACTACGAGCAGTACTTC.

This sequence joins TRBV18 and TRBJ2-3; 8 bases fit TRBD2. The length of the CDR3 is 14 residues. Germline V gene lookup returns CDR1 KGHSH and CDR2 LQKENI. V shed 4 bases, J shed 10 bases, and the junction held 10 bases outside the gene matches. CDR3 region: CASSLGGGREPQYF. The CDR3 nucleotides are TGTGCCAGCTCACTGGGCGGGGGGCGAGAGCCGCAGTATTTT.

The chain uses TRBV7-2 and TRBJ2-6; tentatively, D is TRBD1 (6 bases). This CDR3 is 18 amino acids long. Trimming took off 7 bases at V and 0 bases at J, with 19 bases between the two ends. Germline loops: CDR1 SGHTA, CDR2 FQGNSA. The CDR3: CASTTTGNFSSGANVLTF. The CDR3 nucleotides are TGTGCCAGCACCACCACAGGGAACTTCTCCTCTGGGGCCAACGTCCTGACTTTC.

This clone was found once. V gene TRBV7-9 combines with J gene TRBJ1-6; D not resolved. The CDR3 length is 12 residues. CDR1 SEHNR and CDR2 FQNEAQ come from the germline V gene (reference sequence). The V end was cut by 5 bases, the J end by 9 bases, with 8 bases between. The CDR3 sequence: CASSPDASPLHF. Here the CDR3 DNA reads TGTGCCAGCAGCCCTGATGCTTCACCCCTCCACTTT.

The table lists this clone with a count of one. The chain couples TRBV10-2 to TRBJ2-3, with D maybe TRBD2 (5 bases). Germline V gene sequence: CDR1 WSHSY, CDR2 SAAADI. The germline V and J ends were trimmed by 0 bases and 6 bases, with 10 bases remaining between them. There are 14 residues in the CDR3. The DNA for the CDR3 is TGCGCCAGCAGTGAGTCGGCCAGAGGGGATACGCAGTATTTT. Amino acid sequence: CASSESARGDTQYF.

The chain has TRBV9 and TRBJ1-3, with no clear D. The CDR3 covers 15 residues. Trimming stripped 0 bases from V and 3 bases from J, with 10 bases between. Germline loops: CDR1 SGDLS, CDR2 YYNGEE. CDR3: CASSVDGRIGNTIYF. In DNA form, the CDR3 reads TGTGCCAGCAGCGTAGACGGCAGGATTGGAAACACCATATATTTT.

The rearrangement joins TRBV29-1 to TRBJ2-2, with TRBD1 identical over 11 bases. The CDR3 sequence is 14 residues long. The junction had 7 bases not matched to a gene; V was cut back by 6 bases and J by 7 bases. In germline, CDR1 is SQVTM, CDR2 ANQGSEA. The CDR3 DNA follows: TGCAGCGTCCGGACAGGGGGCGCCGGCGGGGAGCTGTTTTTT. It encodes CSVRTGGAGGELFF.

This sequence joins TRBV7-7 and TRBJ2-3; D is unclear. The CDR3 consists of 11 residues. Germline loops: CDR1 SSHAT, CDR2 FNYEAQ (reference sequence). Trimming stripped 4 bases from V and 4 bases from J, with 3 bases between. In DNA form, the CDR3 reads TGTGCCAGCAGCTCGGCAGATACGCAGTATTTT. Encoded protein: CASSSADTQYF.

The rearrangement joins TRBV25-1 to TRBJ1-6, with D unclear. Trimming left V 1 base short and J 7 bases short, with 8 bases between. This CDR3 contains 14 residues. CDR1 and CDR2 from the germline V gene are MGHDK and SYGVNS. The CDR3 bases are TGTGCCAGCAGTGAATTGTCCTCCAATTCACCCCTCCACTTT. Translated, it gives CASSELSSNSPLHF.